The T cell receptor beta chain under discussion was sequenced for a study of CD8+ T cells in alopecia areata. About the study: Twice daily, treated patients received 5 to 10 mg of oral tofacitinib. Study observations and caveats: More clonal than normal scalp was lesional scalp, particularly alopecia totalis/universalis.

Concerning this clone itself: Its antigen is as yet unknown.

Germline lookup yields CDR1 SQVTM and CDR2 ANQGSEA. V was pared by 8 bases and J by 6 bases, with 16 bases between. This CDR3 has 12 amino acids. Alopecia areata patients provided lesional scalp punch biopsies and peripheral blood, both collected for the study. Isolated RNA was reverse transcribed into cDNA used as the sequencing template. Clones were read by immunoSEQ multiplex PCR, and TCRdb kept only the in-frame ones, dropping some. The table has 150,000 or so clones, about 72% seen once; the top ten hold 10% to 12%. The chain carries TRBV29-1 and TRBJ1-2; no firm D call. This clonotype was sampled from a human donor with alopecia areata. The input for sequencing was CD8+ T cells sorted from blood, taken at week 0. The DNA for the CDR3 is TGCAGCATCCGTGCCGTAGAGGATGGCTACACCTTC. This codes for CSIRAVEDGYTF.